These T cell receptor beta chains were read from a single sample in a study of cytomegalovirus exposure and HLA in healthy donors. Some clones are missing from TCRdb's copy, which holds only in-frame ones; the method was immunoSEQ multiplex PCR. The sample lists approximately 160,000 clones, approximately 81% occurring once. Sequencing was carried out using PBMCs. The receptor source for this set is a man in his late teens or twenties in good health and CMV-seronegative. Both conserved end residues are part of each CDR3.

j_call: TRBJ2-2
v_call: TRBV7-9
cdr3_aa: CASSLVRLAGTGELFF

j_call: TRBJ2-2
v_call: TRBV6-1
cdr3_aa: CASSTSGSGGGELFF

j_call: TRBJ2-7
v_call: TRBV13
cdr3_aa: CASSSPGSTYEQYF

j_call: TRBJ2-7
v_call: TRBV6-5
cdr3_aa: CASSYGTSGSYEQYF

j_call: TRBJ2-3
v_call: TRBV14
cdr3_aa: CASSPLPGQGTDTQYF

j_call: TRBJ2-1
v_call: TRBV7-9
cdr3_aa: CASSLVGGTSSYNEQFF

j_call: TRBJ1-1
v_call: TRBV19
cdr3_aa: CASSPWGGREAFF

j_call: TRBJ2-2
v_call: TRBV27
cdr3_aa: CASSFGGELFF

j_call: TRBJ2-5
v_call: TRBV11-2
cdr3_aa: CASSTPSVETQYF

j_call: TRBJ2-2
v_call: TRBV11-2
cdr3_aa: CASSLTSGNPGELFF

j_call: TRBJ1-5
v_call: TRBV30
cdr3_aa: CAWSVSGNQPQHF

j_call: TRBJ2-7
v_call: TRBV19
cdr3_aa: CASRDDRKNSYEQYF

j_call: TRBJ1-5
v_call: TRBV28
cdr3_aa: CASSSGVGNQPQHF

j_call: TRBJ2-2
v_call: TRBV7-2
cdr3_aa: CASSRLRGTGELFF

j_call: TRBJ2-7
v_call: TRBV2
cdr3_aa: CASSESGLAGARQYF

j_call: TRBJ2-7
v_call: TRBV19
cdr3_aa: CASSSSGRAAYEQYF

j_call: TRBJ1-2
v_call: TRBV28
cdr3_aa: CASSLRGNYGYTF

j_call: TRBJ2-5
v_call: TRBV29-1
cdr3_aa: CSVDGKTQYF

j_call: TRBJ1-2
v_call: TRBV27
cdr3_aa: CASTGTGGSNGYTF

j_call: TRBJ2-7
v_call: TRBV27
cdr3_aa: CASTPLGGSYEQYF

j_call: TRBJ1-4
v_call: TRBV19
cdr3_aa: CASSLQGINEKLFF

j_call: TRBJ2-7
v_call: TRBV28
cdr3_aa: CASSEGQRGEQYF

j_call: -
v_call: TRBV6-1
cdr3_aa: CASSEPGQTLYEQYF

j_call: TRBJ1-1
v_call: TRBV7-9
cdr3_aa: CASSRGTGGGTEAFF

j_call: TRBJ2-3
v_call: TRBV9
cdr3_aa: CASSVEGSGLGDTQYF

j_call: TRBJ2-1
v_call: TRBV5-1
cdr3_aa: CASSLAASGLSYNEQFF